This T cell receptor beta chain emerged from a study of a mutant IDH1 vaccine in newly diagnosed glioma. About the research overall: Either 4-6 weeks after radiotherapy alone or alongside temozolomide, vaccination was begun. Visit V12 was conducted at week 35 as the safety follow-up. Visit V13 came later, at week 47. Broader study findings: Patients mounted vaccine-induced immune responses in 80% to 95% of cases. Top-clonotype changes in peripheral T cells seemed unrelated to pseudoprogression.

Assay used: immunoSEQ multiplex PCR; TCRdb lists only in-frame clones, some missing. The repertoire holds almost 95,000 clones, with 89% as singletons. A note on this clone: Its specificity is not known.

Time point of the sample: week 47, end of study. Vaccine doses each comprised 300 ug of mutant IDH1 20-mer peptide, with topical imiquimod. Germline V gives CDR1 LNHDA, CDR2 SQIVND (reference sequence). This CDR3 is built from 17 residues. The trim removed 5 bases at V and 0 bases at J, leaving 7 bases unmatched. This TCR was sampled from a woman aged 45-60 years with glioma. The chain employs TRBV19 and TRBJ2-7; TRBD2 agrees at 13 bases. Specimen: PBMCs, collected from a glioma patient whose treatment included an IDH1 peptide vaccine. CDR3 loop: CASSARLAGGSSYEQYF. DNA of the CDR3: TGTGCCAGTAGTGCCCGACTAGCGGGAGGTTCCTCCTACGAGCAGTACTTC.